This passage covers 14 T cell receptor beta chains from one sample sequenced in a study of post-analysis software for immune sequencing data. Unique molecular identifiers tagged the TCR beta cDNA libraries. Via MiXCR, TCRdb re-called the PCR reads, giving one row per CDR3 protein. Found here are roughly 800,000 distinct CDR3 sequences, 25% to 30% of them singletons; the top ten hold around 0.56%. Overall study findings and caveats: TRBV5-6, TRBV5-1 and TRBV20-1 were among several TRBV segments more frequent in patients than controls.

No antigen has been identified for these receptors. The sample consisted of blood. The receptor set was obtained from a girl between 5 and 17 years old with multiple sclerosis.

In its sample, this clonotype was seen a few times. The V call is TRBV6-5, the J call TRBJ2-5; 7 nucleotides align to TRBD2. Germline lookup yields CDR1 MNHEY and CDR2 SVGAGI. The junction had 5 bases not matched to a gene; V was cut back by 2 bases and J by 2 bases. The CDR3 sequence is 15 residues long. The CDR3 sequence: CASSYGDYPQETQYF. In DNA, the CDR3 is TGTGCCAGCAGTTACGGGGACTATCCTCAAGAGACCCAGTACTTC.

This clonotype was observed a handful of times. The chain links TRBV6-1 to TRBJ2-7; D gene ambiguous. Per the germline V gene, CDR1 is MNHNS and CDR2 is SASEGT. CDR3 size: 15 residues. Trimming took off 2 bases at V and 2 bases at J, with 13 bases between the two ends. The CDR3 DNA reads TGTGCCAGCAGTGAATTTGTCGACCTAACCTACGAGCAGTACTTC. This sequence encodes CASSEFVDLTYEQYF.

V and J are TRBV10-2 and TRBJ1-2; D may be TRBD1 (6 bases). Germline V gene sequence: CDR1 WSHSY, CDR2 SAAADI. The CDR3 is 14 amino acids. V lost 2 bases and J 7 bases, leaving 14 bases between the germline ends. The CDR3 spells CASSEQGRPSGYTF. The CDR3 nucleotides read TGCGCCAGCAGTGAGCAGGGGCGCCCCTCTGGCTACACCTTC.

The rearrangement links TRBV7-2 to TRBJ2-3; no firm D call. Trimming cost V 3 bases and J 1 base, with 8 bases left between them. Germline lookup yields CDR1 SGHTA and CDR2 FQGNSA. The CDR3 is 14 amino acids. The CDR3 bases are TGTGCCAGCAGCTTTCGAACGGGCACAGATACGCAGTATTTT. It specifies CASSFRTGTDTQYF.

The chain couples TRBV4-3 to TRBJ2-1, with D uncertain. Germline V gene lookup returns CDR1 LGHNA and CDR2 YSLEER. The CDR3 consists of 11 residues. V shed 7 bases and J shed 7 bases, with 8 bases lying between them. CDR3 sequence (DNA): TGCGCCAGCAAGGGCGCGAATGAGCAGTTCTTC. Translating gives CASKGANEQFF.

Only a few counts were recorded for this clonotype. The chain couples TRBV5-1 to TRBJ2-1; 10 bases agree with TRBD2. CDR3 length: 16 amino acids. Trimming at V came to 4 bases and at J to 9 bases, leaving 13 bases not matched to a gene. The germline gives CDR1 SGHRS, CDR2 YFSETQ. The CDR3 bases are TGCGCCAGCAGCCTACGGCCGGGACTAGCGTTAACTGAGCAGTTCTTC. It encodes CASSLRPGLALTEQFF.

The CDR3 here is CASSQDATSGGNEQFF. The CDR3 DNA is TGTGCCAGCAGCCAAGATGCGACTAGCGGGGGTAATGAGCAGTTCTTC. The chain is built from TRBV3-1 and TRBJ2-1, with 12 bases identical to TRBD2. The trim removed 0 bases at V and 7 bases at J, leaving 4 bases unmatched. This CDR3 contains 16 residues. The germline V gene has CDR1 LGHDT and CDR2 YNNKEL (reference sequence).

This clonotype was seen only a few times. The chain has TRBV15 and TRBJ2-5, with 7 bases that match TRBD2. V shed 5 bases and J 3 bases; nucleotides not matched to a gene: 9. CDR1 and CDR2 (germline): LNHNV, YYDKDF (reference sequence). This CDR3 spans 15 amino acids. The CDR3 region has the DNA TGTGCCACCAGCCTAACCGGGACTATCAAAGAGACCCAGTACTTC. As protein: CATSLTGTIKETQYF.

The V gene is TRBV6-1, the J gene TRBJ2-5; 10 bases line up with TRBD2. This CDR3 contains 14 residues. Trimming took 7 bases from V and 5 from J; bases not matched to a gene: 7. The germline gives CDR1 MNHNS, CDR2 SASEGT. The CDR3 spells CASKPGLATETQYF. The CDR3 bases are TGTGCCAGCAAGCCGGGACTAGCGACGGAGACCCAGTACTTC.

On this clonotype: The junction does not match germline at one end; this may be a read error. The chain has TRBV11-2 and TRBJ2-7; no definite D call. With the DNA end fitting TRBJ2-5 better, the J assignment may be wrong. The CDR3 spans 12 residues. CDR1 is SGHAT, CDR2 FQNNGV, per germline. The CDR3 protein is CTSSLLGETQYF. The CDR3 DNA reads as TGTACCAGCAGCTTACTCGGAGAGACCCAGTACTTC.

The rearrangement joins TRBV20-1 to TRBJ2-7; no firm D call. Trimming shortened V by 0 bases and J by 3 bases, and 9 bases separated the two germline ends. Per the germline V gene, CDR1 is DFQATT and CDR2 is SNEGSKA (reference sequence). The CDR3 consists of 13 residues. In DNA form, the CDR3 reads TGCAGTGCTAGAGACTTTGGCGGCTACGAGCAGTACTTC. Translated, it gives CSARDFGGYEQYF.

The chain combines TRBV14 with TRBJ2-3; 10 bases line up with TRBD2. Germline values: CDR1 SGHDN, CDR2 FVKESK. The V and J ends lost 1 base and 2 bases, in that order; junction bases with no gene match: 12. This CDR3 contains 19 residues. As DNA, the CDR3 is TGTGCCAGCAGCCAAGGATCTAGCGGGGGAATCTACCACACAGATACGCAGTATTTT. This translates into CASSQGSSGGIYHTDTQYF.

This clonotype was recorded a few times. V is TRBV20-1 and J is TRBJ2-7; D is tentatively TRBD1 or TRBD2 (5 bases each). Germline V gene data show CDR1 as DFQATT and CDR2 as SNEGSKA (reference sequence). The CDR3 covers 13 residues. Trimming removed 4 bases at V and 3 bases at J, with 13 bases between. CDR3 residues: CSAITGTDYEQYF. The CDR3 coding sequence is TGCAGTGCTATTACCGGGACGGACTACGAGCAGTACTTC.

This clonotype was seen a few times. The chain is built from TRBV11-2 and TRBJ2-5, with D possibly being TRBD1 (7 bases). Germline CDR1 reads SGHAT; CDR2 reads FQNNGV. The V gene lost 7 bases and the J gene lost 1 base, with 19 bases spanning the gap. The CDR3 sequence is 16 residues long. CDR3 coding DNA: TGTGCCAGCACCAGGGGGGCAGGGTGGGCCCAAGAGACCCAGTACTTC. It is translated as CASTRGAGWAQETQYF.